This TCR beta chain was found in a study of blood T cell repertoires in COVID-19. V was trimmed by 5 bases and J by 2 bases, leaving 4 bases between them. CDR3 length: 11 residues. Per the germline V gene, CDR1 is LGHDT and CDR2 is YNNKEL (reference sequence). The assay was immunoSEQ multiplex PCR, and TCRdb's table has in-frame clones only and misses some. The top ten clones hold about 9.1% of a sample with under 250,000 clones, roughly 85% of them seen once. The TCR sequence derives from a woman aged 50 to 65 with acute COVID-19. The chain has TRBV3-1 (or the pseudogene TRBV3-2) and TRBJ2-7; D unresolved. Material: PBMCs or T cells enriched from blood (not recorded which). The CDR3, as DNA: TGTGCCAGCAGCGGCCCCTACGAGCAGTACTTC. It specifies CASSGPYEQYF.